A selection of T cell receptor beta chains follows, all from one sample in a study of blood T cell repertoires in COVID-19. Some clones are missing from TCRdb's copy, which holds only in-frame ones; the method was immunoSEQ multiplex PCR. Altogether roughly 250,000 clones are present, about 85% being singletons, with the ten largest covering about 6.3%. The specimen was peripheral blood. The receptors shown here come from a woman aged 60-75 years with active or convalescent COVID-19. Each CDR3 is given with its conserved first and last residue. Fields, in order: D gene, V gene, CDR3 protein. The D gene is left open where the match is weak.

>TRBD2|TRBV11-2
CASSPTRLAGAETQYF
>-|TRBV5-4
CASSLGGSSYNEQFF
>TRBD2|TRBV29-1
CTTAGGPNQETQYF
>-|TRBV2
CASSERRGGANEQFF
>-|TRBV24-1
CATSDRGPSEAFF
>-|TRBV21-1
CARKESPLAGETTGELFF
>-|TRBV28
CASSFVGAGNTIYF
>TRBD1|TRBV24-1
CATSDSTGTGNTEAFF
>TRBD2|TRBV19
CASSIEATSATGELFF
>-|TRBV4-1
CASSQINSPLHF
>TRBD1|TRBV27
CASSLTRDSTRSEAFF
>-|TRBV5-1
CASSFGSAQETQYF
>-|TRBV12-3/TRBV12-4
CASSLGTLDTQYF
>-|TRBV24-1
CATSDTFSGNTIYF
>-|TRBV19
CASSIVGSANTDTQYF
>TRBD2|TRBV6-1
CASSERGTSGFDEQFF
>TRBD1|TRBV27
CASTPTGGYNQPQHF
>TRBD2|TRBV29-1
CSLLAGGPTDTQYF
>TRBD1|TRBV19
CASSYGTANNSPLHF
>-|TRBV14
CASSQDMWPGMDTEAFF
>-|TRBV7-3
CASSFVGGTLYNEQFF
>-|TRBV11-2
CASSRDLGANEKLFF
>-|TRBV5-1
CASSLGGSAEAFF
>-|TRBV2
CASKADSHTNYGYTF
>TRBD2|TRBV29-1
CSVDLAGGRYEQFF
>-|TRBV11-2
CASSLGLQVDTQYF
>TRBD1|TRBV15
CATSKGAGTEAFF
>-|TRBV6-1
CASSEGRDRANEQFF
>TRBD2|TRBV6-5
CASSYGGGGKKETQYF
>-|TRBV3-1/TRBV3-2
CASSLRPRGRAYVDTQYF
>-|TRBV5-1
CASSQGRGYNNSPLHF
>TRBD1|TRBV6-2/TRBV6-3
CASSVGTGAAGELFF
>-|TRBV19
CASSTGGSTDTQYF
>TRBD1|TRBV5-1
CASSQGQGASMGEAFF
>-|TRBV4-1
CASSQANRASYEQYF
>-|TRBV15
CATSRGGRRSTGTEAFF
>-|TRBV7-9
CASSKQGGFGETQYF
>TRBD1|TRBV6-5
CASRGQGEHYGYTF
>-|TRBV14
CASSQDLLAVGTDTQYF
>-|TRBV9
CASSGQVGGNSPLHF
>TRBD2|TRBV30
CACSGTSGRAPYEQYF
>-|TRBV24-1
CATSDVLGGTDTQYF
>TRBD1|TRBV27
CASSPGQGAKNEQFF
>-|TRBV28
CASSQAGYSNQPQHF
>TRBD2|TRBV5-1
CASKGSGRALGDEQFF
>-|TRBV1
CTSSPIGDRANYGYTF
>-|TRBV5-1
CASSLGGAGYGYTF
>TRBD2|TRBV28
CASSLAGGHWETQYF
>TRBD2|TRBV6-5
CATAGGSYNEQFF
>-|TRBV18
CASSPSLQETQYF
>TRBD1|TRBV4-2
CASSHNRGQGQPQHF
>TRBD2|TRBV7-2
CASSSGTSGGNEQFF
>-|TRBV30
CAWRGLANYGYTF
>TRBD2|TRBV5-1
CASSSTAGADTQYF
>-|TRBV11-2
CASSYYIGLTNTIYF
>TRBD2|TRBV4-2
CASSQRAGTSGMNTGELFF